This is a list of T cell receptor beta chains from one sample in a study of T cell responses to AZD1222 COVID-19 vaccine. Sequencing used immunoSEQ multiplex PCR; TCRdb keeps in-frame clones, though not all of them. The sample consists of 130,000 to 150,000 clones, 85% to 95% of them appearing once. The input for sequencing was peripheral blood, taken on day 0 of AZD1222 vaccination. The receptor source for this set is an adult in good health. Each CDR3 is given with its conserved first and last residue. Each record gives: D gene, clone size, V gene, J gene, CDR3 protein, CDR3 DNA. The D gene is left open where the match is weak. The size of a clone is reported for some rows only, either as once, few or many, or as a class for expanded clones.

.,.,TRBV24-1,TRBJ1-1,CATSDSWAGTEAFF,TGTGCCACCAGTGATTCTTGGGCAGGAACCGAAGCTTTCTTT
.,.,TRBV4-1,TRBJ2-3,CASSQGVASDTQYF,TGCGCCAGCAGCCAAGGCGTCGCGTCAGATACGCAGTATTTT
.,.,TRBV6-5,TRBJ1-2,CASSQLRWGEGYTF,TGTGCCAGCAGTCAACTGAGGTGGGGTGAAGGCTACACCTTC
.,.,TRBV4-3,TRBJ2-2,CASSLAGRPRGELFF,TGCGCCAGCAGCCTGGCGGGGCGACCACGGGGGGAGCTGTTTTTT
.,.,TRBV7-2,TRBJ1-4,CASSLGVGNEKLFF,TGTGCCAGCAGCTTAGGAGTTGGGAATGAAAAACTGTTTTTT
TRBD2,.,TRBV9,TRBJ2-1,CASSVSGGARFF,TGTGCCAGCAGCGTTAGCGGGGGGGCCAGGTTCTTC
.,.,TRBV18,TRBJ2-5,CASQQSGETQYF,TGTGCCAGCCAGCAGAGCGGGGAGACCCAGTACTTC
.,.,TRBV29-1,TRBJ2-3,CSVPLSDTQYF,TGCAGCGTTCCCCTATCAGATACGCAGTATTTT
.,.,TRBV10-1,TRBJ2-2,CAASTGELFF,TGCGCCGCCAGCACCGGGGAGCTGTTTTTT
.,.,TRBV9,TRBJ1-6,CASSVGNSPLHF,TGTGCCAGCAGCGTTGGCAATTCACCCCTCCACTTT
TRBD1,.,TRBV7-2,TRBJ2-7,CASSPTGYEQYF,TGTGCCAGCAGCCCGACAGGGTATGAGCAGTACTTC
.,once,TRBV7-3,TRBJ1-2,CASSPTGRTIEGYTF,TGTGCCAGCAGCCCAACGGGTAGGACGATCGAGGGCTACACCTTC
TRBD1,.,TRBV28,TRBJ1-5,CASSRPGTGNQPQHF,TGTGCCAGCAGCCGTCCCGGGACAGGGAATCAGCCCCAGCATTTT
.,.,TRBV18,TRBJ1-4,CASSLGGGHPLFF,TGTGCCAGCTCACTGGGCGGGGGACATCCACTGTTTTTT
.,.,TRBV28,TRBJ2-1,CASSFISRTYNEQFF,TGTGCCAGCAGTTTTATCAGTAGGACCTACAATGAGCAGTTCTTC
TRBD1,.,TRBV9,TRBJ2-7,CASSVGAAGGYEQYF,TGTGCCAGCAGCGTAGGTGCGGCAGGGGGCTACGAGCAGTACTTC
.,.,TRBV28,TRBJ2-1,CASSFAGSSYNEQFF,TGTGCCAGCAGTTTTGCGGGAAGCTCCTACAATGAGCAGTTCTTC
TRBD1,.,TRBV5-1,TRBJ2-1,CASSSGQAYNEQFF,TGCGCCAGCAGCTCGGGACAGGCTTACAATGAGCAGTTCTTC
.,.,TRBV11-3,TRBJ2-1,CASSLVYDREQFF,TGTGCCAGCAGCTTAGTCTATGACAGGGAGCAGTTCTTC
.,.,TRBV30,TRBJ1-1,CAWSVQAGYKAFF,TGTGCCTGGAGTGTACAGGCCGGTTATAAAGCTTTCTTT
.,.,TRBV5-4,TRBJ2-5,CASSLGGVGVETQYF,TGTGCCAGCAGCTTGGGCGGAGTGGGGGTGGAGACCCAGTACTTC
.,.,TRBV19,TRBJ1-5,CASRVQGTPSNQPQHF,TGTGCCAGTAGGGTCCAGGGGACCCCTAGCAATCAGCCCCAGCATTTT
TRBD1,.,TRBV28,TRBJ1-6,CASSPGTGHNSPLHF,TGTGCCAGCAGCCCCGGGACAGGGCATAATTCACCCCTCCACTTT
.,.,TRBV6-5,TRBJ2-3,CASIKGVGTDTQYF,TGTGCCAGCATTAAAGGGGTTGGCACAGATACGCAGTATTTT
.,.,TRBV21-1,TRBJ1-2,CARGGRQGPNYGYTF,TGTGCCCGGGGCGGCAGGCAGGGGCCAAACTATGGCTACACCTTC
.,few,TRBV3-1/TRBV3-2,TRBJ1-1,CASSQDGRQWGWEAFF,TGTGCCAGCAGCCAAGATGGGCGACAGTGGGGTTGGGAAGCTTTCTTT
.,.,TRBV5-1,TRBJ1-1,CASTWAGQFNTEAFF,TGCGCCAGCACCTGGGCGGGGCAGTTTAACACTGAAGCTTTCTTT
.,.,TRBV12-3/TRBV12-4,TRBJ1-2,CASNYRGRDGYTF,TGTGCCAGCAATTACCGGGGGCGGGACGGCTACACCTTC
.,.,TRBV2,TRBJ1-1,CASSGTGRMNTEAFF,TGTGCCAGCAGTGGCACCGGGAGGATGAACACTGAAGCTTTCTTT
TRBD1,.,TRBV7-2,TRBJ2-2,CASSLGTGANTGELFF,TGTGCCAGCAGCCTGGGGACAGGGGCGAACACCGGGGAGCTGTTTTTT
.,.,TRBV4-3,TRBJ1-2,CASSQELLMAAANYGYTF,TGCGCCAGCAGCCAAGAGCTTTTAATGGCAGCAGCTAACTATGGCTACACCTTC
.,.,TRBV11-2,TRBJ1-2,CASRRPGTGYGYTF,TGTGCCAGCAGGCGACCCGGGACTGGCTATGGCTACACCTTC
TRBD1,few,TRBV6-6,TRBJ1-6,CASSFPQTGSRSPLHF,TGTGCCAGCAGTTTCCCTCAGACAGGGTCTCGATCACCCCTCCACTTT
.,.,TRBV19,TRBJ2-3,CASKKKGTDTQYF,TGTGCCAGTAAGAAAAAGGGGACAGATACGCAGTATTTT
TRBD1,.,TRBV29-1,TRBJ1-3,CSVGTGGTNPGNTIYF,TGCAGCGTCGGGACAGGGGGCACTAACCCTGGAAACACCATATATTTT
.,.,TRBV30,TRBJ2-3,CAWKLFGTDTQYF,TGTGCCTGGAAGCTTTTTGGCACAGATACGCAGTATTTT
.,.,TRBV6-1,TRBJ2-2,CASSEALTGYRTGELFF,TGTGCCAGCAGTGAAGCGCTAACCGGGTACCGCACCGGGGAGCTGTTTTTT
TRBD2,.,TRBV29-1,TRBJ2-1,CSVVGGGLAGPSSYNEQFF,TGCAGCGTGGTAGGTGGGGGACTAGCGGGACCTAGCTCCTACAATGAGCAGTTCTTC
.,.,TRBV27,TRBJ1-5,CASSSSTGIANQPQHF,TGTGCCAGCAGTTCATCGACAGGAATTGCCAATCAGCCCCAGCATTTT
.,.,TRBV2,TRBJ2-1,CASDSTGYNEQFF,TGTGCCAGCGACTCGACAGGCTACAATGAGCAGTTCTTC